Below, one TCR beta chain is given with its context. The sample is drawn from a study of molecular identifiers for immune sequencing clone quantification. Study context: Four of five splits of RNA from roughly 18,000 or 92,000 naive CD8 cells were sequenced in replicates.

Preparation of naive CD8 libraries involved roughly 20,000 to 1,100,000 sorted cells and 10%, 30% or 50% RNA. The CD8+CD4-CCR7+CD45RA+ phenotype defined the sorted naive CD8 T cells. Germline V CDR1 and CDR2: DFQATT, SNEGSKA (reference sequence). V was shortened by 6 bases and J by 4 bases, with 8 bases between the two germline ends. This CDR3 contains 11 residues. TCRdb re-derived calls from the PCR reads in MiXCR, one entry per CDR3 protein. There are roughly 630,000 distinct CDR3 sequences in the sample; around 25% occur only once, and around 0.78% lies in the top ten. The source material was naive CD8+ T cells from blood, with Jurkat cell RNA spiked in. Subset described: FACS-sorted CD8+CD4-CCR7+CD45RA+ naive T cells. This TCR was recovered from a human donor in good health. Some libraries in this study had Jurkat cell RNA spiked in. The chain joins TRBV20-1 to TRBJ2-3, with a weak D call TRBD2 (6 bases). The CDR3 nucleotides read TGCAGTGCAAGGGACTCAGATACGCAGTATTTT. Translated: CSARDSDTQYF.